The 26 T cell receptor beta chains given below trace back to one sample, sequenced in a study of Graves' ophthalmopathy and Graves' hyperthyroidism. RNA transcripts were the source from which TCR beta CDR3 regions were amplified. Second-round multiplex PCR followed a first-round RT-PCR using HTBI primers. TCRdb analysed the multiplex PCR reads with MiXCR anew, one entry per CDR3 protein. The sample lists 740,000 or so distinct CDR3 sequences, 40% occurring once. Material: peripheral blood. The receptors derive from an adult man with Graves' ophthalmopathy.

V is TRBV7-9 and J is TRBJ1-4; 8 bases match TRBD1. Germline CDR1 is SEHNR and CDR2 is FQNEAQ (reference sequence). The trim removed 8 bases at V and 4 bases at J, leaving 12 bases unmatched. The CDR3 contains 16 residues. CDR3 protein: CASGRGGQGSNEKLFF. CDR3 DNA: TGTGCCAGCGGCAGAGGTGGACAGGGCAGTAATGAAAAACTGTTTTTT.

The rearrangement joins TRBV20-1 to TRBJ1-5; D is ambiguous. This CDR3 has 16 amino acids. With 5 bases removed from V and 0 bases from J, the gap between germline ends came to 17 bases. CDR1 and CDR2 (germline): DFQATT, SNEGSKA (reference sequence). The CDR3 DNA reads TGCAGTGCTCTTTATACCCGTGGGGTTAGCAATCAGCCCCAGCATTTT. The encoded protein is CSALYTRGVSNQPQHF.

Here the CDR3 reads CSATMADRANTEAFF. The DNA of the CDR3 is TGCAGTGCTACCATGGCGGACAGGGCGAACACTGAAGCTTTCTTT. This chain links TRBV20-1 with TRBJ1-1; 8 positions match TRBD1. With V trimmed by 4 bases and J by 1 base, 8 bases remained unmatched. The germline V gene has CDR1 DFQATT and CDR2 SNEGSKA (reference sequence). This CDR3 spans 15 amino acids.

V is TRBV20-1 and J is TRBJ1-2; tentatively, D is TRBD1 (5 bases). Germline V gene sequence: CDR1 DFQATT, CDR2 SNEGSKA (reference sequence). V was clipped by 0 bases and J by 4 bases, with 15 bases between them. This CDR3 contains 15 residues. The CDR3 DNA is TGCAGTGCTAGAGATAGAGGGGAGGGAATCTATGGCTACACCTTC. Encoded protein: CSARDRGEGIYGYTF.

The chain links TRBV20-1 to TRBJ1-1; unclear D gene. V lost 3 bases and J 2 bases, leaving 16 bases between the germline ends. Germline V gene lookup returns CDR1 DFQATT and CDR2 SNEGSKA (reference sequence). There are 15 residues in the CDR3. The CDR3 sequence is CSARASRVGNTEAFF. In DNA, the CDR3 is TGCAGTGCTAGGGCCAGTCGGGTGGGTAACACTGAAGCTTTCTTT.

This clonotype has more than one count but fewer than ten. A read error is likely, as this CDR3 ends without the conserved phenylalanine or tryptophan. Because the CDR3's place on the DNA is in doubt, the DNA is left out and the CDR3 is given as listed by TCRdb. J is TRBJ2-5 and V is TRBV7-2. In germline, CDR1 is SGHTA, CDR2 FQGNSA. The CDR3 is 9 amino acids in total, end residues counted. CDR3 sequence: CASSSVRRL.

As to this clonotype: This may arise from a read error, as a much more abundant clone is one base away. The rearrangement joins TRBV2 to TRBJ2-7; possible D gene TRBD2, 6 bases. Germline values: CDR1 SNHLY, CDR2 FYNNEI. CDR3 length equals 11 residues. This chain's CDR3 is CASGEAYEQCF. The CDR3 nucleotides are TGTGCCAGTGGGGAGGCCTACGAGCAGTGCTTC. The variable domain in full, with the rest retrieved from reference TRBV2 and TRBJ2-7, is EPEVTQTPSHQVTQMGQEVILRCVPISNHLYFYWYRQILGQKVEFLVSFYNNEISEKSEIFDDQFSVERPDGSNFTLKIRSTKLEDSAMYFCASGEAYEQCFGPGTRLTVT.

This clonotype came up many times. The CDR3 region has the DNA TGCAGTGCTAGAGGCGATGACGGCACTGAAGCTTTCTTT. This translates into CSARGDDGTEAFF. This chain uses TRBV20-1 with TRBJ1-1; D not resolved. There are 13 residues in the CDR3. From germline, CDR1 is DFQATT and CDR2 SNEGSKA (reference sequence). V was pared by 1 base and J by 4 bases, with 10 bases between.

The rearrangement links TRBV7-9 to TRBJ2-5; no definite D call. CDR1 is SEHNR and CDR2 is FQNEAQ in the germline V gene (reference sequence). The CDR3 is 13 amino acids. Trimming left V 4 bases short and J 4 bases short, with 10 bases between. CDR3 coding DNA: TGTGCCAGCAGCTGGAGAGGACGAGAGACCCAGTACTTC. Its translation: CASSWRGRETQYF.

J is TRBJ1-6 and V is TRBV2, with TRBD1 identical over 8 bases. CDR1 is SNHLY, CDR2 FYNNEI, per germline. The CDR3 runs to 20 residues. V was pared by 2 bases and J by 5 bases, with 17 bases of the junction left unmatched. CDR3 amino acids: CASSERGTGPNGIDNSPLHF. The CDR3 DNA reads as TGTGCCAGCAGTGAAAGGGGGACAGGCCCCAACGGGATTGATAATTCACCCCTCCACTTT.

This clonotype came up many times. The chain has TRBV7-9 and TRBJ1-1, with unresolved D. CDR3 length: 13 amino acids. V was shortened by 5 bases and J by 1 base, with 8 bases between the two germline ends. Germline lookup yields CDR1 SEHNR and CDR2 FQNEAQ (reference sequence). The CDR3 is CASSLGRNTEAFF. The CDR3 DNA reads TGTGCCAGCAGCCTAGGACGGAACACTGAAGCTTTCTTT. The full variable domain, completed using reference TRBV7-9 and TRBJ1-1, is DTGVSQNPRHKITKRGQNVTFRCDPISEHNRLYWYRQTLGQGPEFLTYFQNEAQLEKSRLLSDRFSAERPKGSFSTLEIQRTEQGDSAMYLCASSLGRNTEAFFGQGTRLTVV.

This clonotype was observed at least ten times. The chain couples TRBV5-1 to TRBJ2-6; 8 positions match TRBD1. J was trimmed by 4 bases and V by 5 bases; bases with no gene match: 11. The CDR3 totals 17 residues. Per germline, CDR1 SGHRS and CDR2 YFSETQ. CDR3 residues: CASSSGQGARGANVLTF. CDR3 DNA sequence: TGCGCCAGCAGTTCGGGGCAGGGGGCTCGAGGGGCCAACGTCCTGACTTTC.

The CDR3 DNA is TGTGCCAGCAGGGGCCTTCGAAACACCATATATTTT. Amino acids: CASRGLRNTIYF. This chain uses TRBV12-3 or TRBV12-4 with TRBJ1-3; D uncertain. The CDR3 loop spans 12 amino acids. Trimming left V 6 bases short and J 5 bases short, with 8 bases between.

Turning to this clonotype: The junction departs from germline at one end; a sequencing error may be responsible. The chain links TRBV7-2 to TRBJ1-4; 8 positions match TRBD1. In germline, CDR1 is SGHTA, CDR2 FQGNSA. The CDR3 length is 11 residues. The CDR3 DNA sequence: TGTGCCAGCAGCATACGGGACAGGAAGCTTTTT. Translation gives CASSIRDRKLF.

This clonotype showed up just a few times. This chain links TRBV7-8 with TRBJ1-2; 7 nucleotides match TRBD1. V shed 1 base and J 7 bases; nucleotides not matched to a gene: 12. This CDR3 is 16 amino acids long. Germline V gene sequence: CDR1 SGHVS, CDR2 FQNEAQ. The CDR3 protein is CASSLGTGEGWRGYTF. Here the CDR3 DNA reads TGTGCCAGCAGCTTAGGAACAGGGGAAGGGTGGCGTGGCTACACCTTC.

This clonotype was found many times. The DNA for the CDR3 is TGCAGCGTTGAAGAGTTGGGGGCGCATGGCTACACCTTC. Its translation is CSVEELGAHGYTF. The chain couples TRBV29-1 to TRBJ1-2; perhaps TRBD1 as D (6 bases). This CDR3 is 13 amino acids long. Germline CDR1 reads SQVTM; CDR2 reads ANQGSEA. V was shortened by 0 bases and J by 6 bases, with 11 bases between the two germline ends.

The rearrangement joins TRBV29-1 to TRBJ1-1; 8 bases map to TRBD1. This CDR3 spans 13 amino acids. With V trimmed by 7 bases and J by 0 bases, 4 bases remained unmatched. Germline CDR1 and CDR2: SQVTM and ANQGSEA. CDR3 residues: CSDRDRMNTEAFF. The DNA of the CDR3 is TGCAGCGACAGGGACAGGATGAACACTGAAGCTTTCTTT.

Comment on this clonotype: One junction end does not reproduce the germline sequence, and a read error may be involved. V and J are TRBV9 and TRBJ2-7; 9 nucleotides match TRBD1. Germline loops: CDR1 SGDLS, CDR2 YYNGEE. The CDR3 is 13 amino acids. The CDR3: CTSRGQGVYEQYF. The CDR3 DNA sequence: TGTACCAGCAGGGGACAGGGAGTCTACGAGCAGTACTTC.

As regards this clonotype: The junction and the germline gene differ at one end; a read error may be behind it. The CDR3 region is CAISTGSQETQYF. For the CDR3, the DNA is TGTGCCATCAGTACGGGTTCCCAAGAGACCCAGTACTTC. The rearrangement uses TRBV2 and TRBJ2-5; D ambiguous. This CDR3 spans 13 amino acids. Per the germline V gene, CDR1 is SNHLY and CDR2 is FYNNEI. Combining the CDR3 with reference TRBV2 and TRBJ2-5 gives the whole variable domain EPEVTQTPSHQVTQMGQEVILRCVPISNHLYFYWYRQILGQKVEFLVSFYNNEISEKSEIFDDQFSVERPDGSNFTLKIRSTKLEDSAMYFCAISTGSQETQYFGPGTRLLVL.

CDR3 amino acids: CASSLDRVLSGGYTF. For the CDR3, the DNA is TGTGCCAGCAGCCTGGACAGGGTTCTTTCAGGTGGCTACACCTTC. V is TRBV10-3 and J is TRBJ1-2, with 8 bases matching TRBD1. The CDR3 sequence is 15 residues long. CDR1 and CDR2 (germline): ENHRY, SYGVKD. V was clipped by 10 bases and J by 7 bases; unmatched bases: 17.

This clonotype was detected many times. CDR3 sequence reads: CSVKGRGAGYEQYF. The CDR3 region has the DNA TGCAGCGTCAAAGGACGAGGGGCCGGCTACGAGCAGTACTTC. V is TRBV29-1 and J is TRBJ2-7; the D call may be TRBD1 or TRBD2 (5 bases each). The germline CDR1 and CDR2 sequences are SQVTM and ANQGSEA. Trimming pared 6 bases from V and 3 bases from J, leaving 18 bases between. This CDR3 is 14 amino acids long.

The CDR3, as DNA: TGTGCCAGCAGCTATGGACTAGCGGGAGTGGTGGCGCGGGAGACCCAGTACTTC. This gives the protein CASSYGLAGVVARETQYF. The V and J genes are TRBV7-2 and TRBJ2-5; 13 bases fit TRBD2. This CDR3 region has 18 residues. V was clipped by 4 bases and J by 5 bases; unmatched bases: 13. CDR1 is SGHTA, CDR2 FQGNSA, per germline.

The sample holds many counts of this clonotype. The CDR3 here is CASSLGLSGELFF. Written as DNA, the CDR3 is TGTGCCAGCAGCTTAGGGTTGAGCGGGGAGCTGTTTTTT. This chain connects TRBV7-2 to TRBJ2-2; D unresolved. The CDR3 runs 13 residues. Trimming left V 1 base short and J 7 bases short, with 7 bases between. Germline loops: CDR1 SGHTA, CDR2 FQGNSA.

This clonotype came up a few times. The chain joins TRBV14 to TRBJ2-3, with TRBD2 identical over 7 bases. V gave up 2 bases and J gave up 9 bases; unmatched junction bases: 5. The CDR3 consists of 13 residues. Germline CDR1 is SGHDN and CDR2 is FVKESK. CDR3 in amino acids: CASSQLGEGTQYF. The CDR3 DNA follows: TGTGCCAGCAGCCAATTAGGGGAGGGGACGCAGTATTTT.

The V and J genes are TRBV2 and TRBJ2-5, with D possibly TRBD1 on 7 matching bases. Germline V gene data show CDR1 as SNHLY and CDR2 as FYNNEI. The germline V and J ends were trimmed by 2 bases and 5 bases, with 12 bases remaining between them. The CDR3 is 14 amino acids. The CDR3 is CASSELPGGETQYF. For the CDR3, the DNA is TGTGCCAGCAGTGAACTTCCAGGGGGGGAGACCCAGTACTTC.

This clonotype was detected ten times or more. J is TRBJ1-1 and V is TRBV19; 8 nucleotides agree with TRBD1. Trimming removed 6 bases from V and 6 bases from J; junction bases left unmatched: 6. Germline-derived CDR1 and CDR2 are LNHDA and SQIVND (reference sequence). The length of the CDR3 is 13 residues. CDR3 residues: CASSRQGYAEAFF. The CDR3 DNA follows: TGTGCCAGTAGCAGACAGGGGTACGCTGAAGCTTTCTTT.